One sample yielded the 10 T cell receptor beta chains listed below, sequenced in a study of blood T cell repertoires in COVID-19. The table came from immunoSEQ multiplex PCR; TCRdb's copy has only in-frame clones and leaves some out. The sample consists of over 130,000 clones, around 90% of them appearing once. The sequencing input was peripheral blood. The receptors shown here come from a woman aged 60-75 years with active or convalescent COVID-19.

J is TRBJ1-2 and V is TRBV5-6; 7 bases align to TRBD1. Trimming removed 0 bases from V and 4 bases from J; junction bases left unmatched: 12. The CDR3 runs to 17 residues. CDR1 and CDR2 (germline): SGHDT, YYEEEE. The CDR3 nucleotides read TGTGCCAGCAGCTTGGGGGGACAGCTGTGGGGCCCCTATGGCTACACCTTC. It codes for CASSLGGQLWGPYGYTF.

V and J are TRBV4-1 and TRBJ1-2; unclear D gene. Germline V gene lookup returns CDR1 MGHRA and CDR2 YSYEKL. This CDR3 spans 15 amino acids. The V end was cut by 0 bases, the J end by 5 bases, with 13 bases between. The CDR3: CASSQDPSQLYGYTF. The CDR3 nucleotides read TGCGCCAGCAGCCAAGATCCTTCCCAACTATATGGCTACACCTTC.

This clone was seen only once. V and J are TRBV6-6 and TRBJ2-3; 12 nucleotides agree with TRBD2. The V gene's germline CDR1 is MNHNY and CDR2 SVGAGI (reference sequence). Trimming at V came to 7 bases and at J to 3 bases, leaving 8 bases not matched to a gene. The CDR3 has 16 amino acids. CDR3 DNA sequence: TGTGCCAGCAAGGGTCTAGCGGGGGGGAATACAGATACGCAGTATTTT. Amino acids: CASKGLAGGNTDTQYF.

The CDR3 bases are TGTGCCAGCAGTTACAAGGGGCCAGACACTGAAGCTTTCTTT. Translating gives CASSYKGPDTEAFF. This chain connects TRBV6-2 or TRBV6-3 to TRBJ1-1; D might be TRBD1 (5 bases). V lost 2 bases and J 3 bases, leaving 10 bases between the germline ends. The CDR3 runs 14 residues. In germline, CDR1 is MNHEY, CDR2 SVGEGT.

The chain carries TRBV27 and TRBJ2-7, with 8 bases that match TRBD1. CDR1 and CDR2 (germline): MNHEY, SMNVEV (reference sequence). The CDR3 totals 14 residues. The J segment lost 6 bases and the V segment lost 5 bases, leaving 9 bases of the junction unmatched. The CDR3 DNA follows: TGTGCCAGCAGTCTCTCGACAGGGGAAGGCGAGCAGTACTTC. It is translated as CASSLSTGEGEQYF.

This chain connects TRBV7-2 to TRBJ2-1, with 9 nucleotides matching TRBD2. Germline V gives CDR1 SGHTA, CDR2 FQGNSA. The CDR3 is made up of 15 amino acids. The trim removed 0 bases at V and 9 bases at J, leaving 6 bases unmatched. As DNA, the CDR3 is TGTGCCAGCAGCTTAGCGAGCGGGGGGAGCACTGAGCAGTTCTTC. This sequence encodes CASSLASGGSTEQFF.

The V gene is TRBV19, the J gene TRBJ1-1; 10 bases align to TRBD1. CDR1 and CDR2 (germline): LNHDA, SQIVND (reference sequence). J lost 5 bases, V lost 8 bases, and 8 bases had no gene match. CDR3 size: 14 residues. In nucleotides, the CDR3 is TGTGCCAGTGACGACAGGGGGCGAGAAACTGAAGCTTTCTTT. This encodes CASDDRGRETEAFF.

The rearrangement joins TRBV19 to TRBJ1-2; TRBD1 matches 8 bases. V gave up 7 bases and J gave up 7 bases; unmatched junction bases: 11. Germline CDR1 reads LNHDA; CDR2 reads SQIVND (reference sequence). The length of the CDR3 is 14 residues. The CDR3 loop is CASIRQDREGGYTF. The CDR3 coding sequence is TGTGCCAGTATCCGACAGGACAGGGAAGGTGGCTACACCTTC.

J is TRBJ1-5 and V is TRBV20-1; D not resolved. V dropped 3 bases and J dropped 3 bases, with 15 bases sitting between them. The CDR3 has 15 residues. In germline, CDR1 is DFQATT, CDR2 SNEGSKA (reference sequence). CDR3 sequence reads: CSASSAEILNQPQHF. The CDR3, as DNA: TGCAGTGCTAGTTCTGCCGAGATACTCAATCAGCCCCAGCATTTT.

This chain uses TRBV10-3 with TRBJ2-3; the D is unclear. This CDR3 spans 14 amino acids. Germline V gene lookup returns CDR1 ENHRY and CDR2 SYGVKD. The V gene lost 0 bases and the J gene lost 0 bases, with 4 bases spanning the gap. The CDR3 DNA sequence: TGTGCCATCAGTGAGTCGACTAGCACAGATACGCAGTATTTT. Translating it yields CAISESTSTDTQYF.